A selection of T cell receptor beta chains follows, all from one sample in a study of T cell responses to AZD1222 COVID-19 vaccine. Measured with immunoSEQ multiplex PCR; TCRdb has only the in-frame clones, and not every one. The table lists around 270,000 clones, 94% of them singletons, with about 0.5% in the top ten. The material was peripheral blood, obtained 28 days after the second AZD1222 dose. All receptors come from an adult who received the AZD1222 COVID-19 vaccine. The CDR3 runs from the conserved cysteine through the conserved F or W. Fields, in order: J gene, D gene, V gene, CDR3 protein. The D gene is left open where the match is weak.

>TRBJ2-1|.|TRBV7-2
CASSPQGQKINNEQFF
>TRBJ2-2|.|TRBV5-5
CASSLGLLPGELFF
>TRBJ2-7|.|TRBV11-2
CASSLVGSSYEQYF
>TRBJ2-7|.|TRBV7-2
CASSPPPRGEQYF
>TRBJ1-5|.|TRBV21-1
CASSKCRGSNQPQHF
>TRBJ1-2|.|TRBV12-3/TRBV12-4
CASSLSYNYGYTF
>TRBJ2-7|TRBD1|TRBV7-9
CASSFYRGATGEQYF
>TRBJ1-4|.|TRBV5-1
CASSLGQENEKLFF
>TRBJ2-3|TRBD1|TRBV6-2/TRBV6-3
CASSDLRGPSTDTQYF
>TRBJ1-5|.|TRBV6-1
CASLLGSNQPQHF
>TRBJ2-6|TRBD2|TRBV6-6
CASSQHRGGIPGANVLTF
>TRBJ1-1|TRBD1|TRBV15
CATSRDQGGTEAFF
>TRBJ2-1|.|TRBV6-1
CASSGLAADSYNEQFF
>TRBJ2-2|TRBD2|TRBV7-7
CASSSTGSGRDGELFF
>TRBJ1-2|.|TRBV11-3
CASSQDTGNGYTF
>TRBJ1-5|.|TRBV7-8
CASSSSFRSNQPQHF
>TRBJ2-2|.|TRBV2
CASRVGLAGELFF